This TCR beta chain was identified during a study of type 1 and type 2 diabetes patients. Study-wide results and caveats: Type 1 diabetes repertoires were significantly less diverse than type 2 diabetes ones.

PCR was run on genomic DNA. Amplification of the beta chain CDR3 used 30 forward and 13 reverse multiplex primers. MiXCR, run by TCRdb on the multiplex PCR reads, gives a single entry per CDR3 protein. The profile shows 250,000 or so distinct CDR3 sequences, roughly 44% of them singletons. V was pared by 5 bases and J by 6 bases, with 25 bases between. The CDR3 covers 17 residues. Germline CDR1 reads SGHVS; CDR2 reads FQNEAQ. Many counts were recorded for this clonotype. Its matching antigen is unknown. The material sequenced was peripheral blood mononuclear cells (PBMCs). This TCR was recovered from a man younger than 30 with type 2 diabetes. This chain connects TRBV7-8 to TRBJ1-2; D remains ambiguous. This CDR3 is CASSHQGTAALTDGYTF. Here the CDR3 DNA reads TGTGCCAGCAGCCATCAAGGAACGGCGGCTTTAACTGATGGCTACACCTTC.